The clone carrying this TCR beta chain was recorded at least ten times. The data were taken from a study of T-cell reconstitution after alpha-beta-depleted transplantation in children. The CDR3 extends over 16 amino acids. Looked up from germline, CDR1 is LNHNV and CDR2 is YYDKDF (reference sequence). V lost 3 bases and J lost 0; bases outside the gene matches: 5. The TCRbeta library was prepared with unique molecular identifiers. Via MiXCR, TCRdb re-called the PCR reads, giving one row per CDR3 protein. There are just under 550,000 distinct CDR3 sequences in the sample; 15% to 20% occur only once, and 3.3% lies in the top ten.

The sequence was collected from a human donor who donated a stem cell graft to a child with acute lymphoblastic leukemia. The V and J genes are TRBV15 and TRBJ2-7; 10 bases line up with TRBD1. The sample consisted of PBMCs from the stem cell graft donor, taken from the stem cell graft. The CDR3 here is CATSSGGQGSSYEQYF. DNA for the CDR3: TGTGCCACCAGCAGCGGGGGACAGGGGAGCTCCTACGAGCAGTACTTC.